This is a list of T cell receptor beta chains from one sample in a study of cytomegalovirus exposure and HLA in healthy donors. Here immunoSEQ multiplex PCR was the method, and the copy in TCRdb shows in-frame clones only, minus some. The data hold fewer than 110,000 clones, with under 80% observed a single time. Material for sequencing was PBMCs. Source of these receptors: a woman aged 40 to 49 in good health and CMV-seropositive. Each CDR3 is given without its conserved first and last residue. Fields, in order: J gene, V gene, D gene, CDR3 protein. The D gene is left open where the match is weak.

j_gene: TRBJ1-2; v_gene: TRBV28; d_gene: NA; CDR3aa: ASGANYGYT
j_gene: TRBJ2-7; v_gene: TRBV2; d_gene: NA; CDR3aa: ASREQTGISDYEQY
j_gene: TRBJ1-1; v_gene: TRBV27; d_gene: NA; CDR3aa: ASSLSGAARFAEAF
j_gene: TRBJ1-6; v_gene: TRBV30; d_gene: NA; CDR3aa: AWISTGRVGSPLH
j_gene: TRBJ1-1; v_gene: TRBV5-6; d_gene: TRBD1; CDR3aa: ASSFVVAAGGTEAF
j_gene: TRBJ2-4; v_gene: TRBV4-1; d_gene: NA; CDR3aa: ASSPEDGAKNIQY
j_gene: TRBJ1-4; v_gene: TRBV16; d_gene: NA; CDR3aa: ASSLRHPATNEKLF
j_gene: TRBJ1-5; v_gene: TRBV19; d_gene: NA; CDR3aa: ASSVSPYSNQPQH
j_gene: TRBJ2-7; v_gene: TRBV6-5; d_gene: TRBD1; CDR3aa: ASSPDRGVTYEQY
j_gene: TRBJ2-7; v_gene: TRBV5-6; d_gene: TRBD1; CDR3aa: ASSLLGTGSYEQY
j_gene: TRBJ2-2; v_gene: TRBV27; d_gene: NA; CDR3aa: ASSFLGVRLNTGELF
j_gene: TRBJ1-2; v_gene: TRBV18; d_gene: NA; CDR3aa: ASSPNKGRMSYGYT
j_gene: TRBJ2-7; v_gene: TRBV6-5; d_gene: TRBD1; CDR3aa: ASSYGTGGYEQY
j_gene: TRBJ1-2; v_gene: TRBV7-9; d_gene: NA; CDR3aa: TSSLMSFYGYT
j_gene: TRBJ1-3; v_gene: TRBV7-2; d_gene: NA; CDR3aa: ASSLAGSHSGNTIY
j_gene: TRBJ2-3; v_gene: TRBV19; d_gene: NA; CDR3aa: ASSIGETASTDTQY
j_gene: TRBJ1-4; v_gene: TRBV27; d_gene: NA; CDR3aa: ASSPHRSRVGEKLF
j_gene: TRBJ1-1; v_gene: TRBV7-9; d_gene: NA; CDR3aa: ASSLQQGLNTEAF
j_gene: TRBJ2-5; v_gene: TRBV30; d_gene: TRBD1; CDR3aa: AFTTGAGTQY
j_gene: TRBJ1-6; v_gene: TRBV7-9; d_gene: NA; CDR3aa: ASSLQGNNSPLH
j_gene: TRBJ2-3; v_gene: TRBV5-6; d_gene: TRBD2; CDR3aa: ASSLPGLVGDTQY
j_gene: TRBJ2-3; v_gene: TRBV27; d_gene: TRBD2; CDR3aa: ASSFGGSDTQY
j_gene: TRBJ1-4; v_gene: TRBV5-8; d_gene: TRBD1; CDR3aa: ASSLAGQGAREKLF
j_gene: TRBJ1-1; v_gene: TRBV5-1; d_gene: TRBD1; CDR3aa: ASSLATRGQGITF
j_gene: TRBJ2-5; v_gene: TRBV6-6; d_gene: TRBD2; CDR3aa: ASSSSGGTQETQY
j_gene: TRBJ1-6; v_gene: TRBV5-1; d_gene: TRBD1; CDR3aa: ASSPNDRALASPLH
j_gene: TRBJ2-7; v_gene: TRBV6-5; d_gene: NA; CDR3aa: ASGLTGRSFEQY
j_gene: TRBJ2-7; v_gene: TRBV5-1; d_gene: TRBD1; CDR3aa: ASSLNPGTGAYEQY
j_gene: TRBJ2-5; v_gene: TRBV4-2; d_gene: NA; CDR3aa: ASSQDPLSETQY
j_gene: TRBJ1-6; v_gene: TRBV2; d_gene: NA; CDR3aa: ASSLGRSGSPLH
j_gene: TRBJ2-5; v_gene: TRBV6-1; d_gene: TRBD2; CDR3aa: ASSEHGSGGRETQY
j_gene: TRBJ2-3; v_gene: TRBV5-1; d_gene: NA; CDR3aa: ASSPGAGSATDTQY
j_gene: TRBJ2-1; v_gene: TRBV27; d_gene: NA; CDR3aa: ASSLSWLAHNEQF
j_gene: TRBJ1-5; v_gene: TRBV6-5; d_gene: NA; CDR3aa: ASRATGYSNQPQH
j_gene: TRBJ1-2; v_gene: TRBV6-1; d_gene: NA; CDR3aa: ASRRLGDYGYT
j_gene: TRBJ1-5; v_gene: TRBV7-9; d_gene: TRBD1; CDR3aa: ASSLAFRGMRYSNQPQH
j_gene: TRBJ1-4; v_gene: TRBV9; d_gene: TRBD1; CDR3aa: ASSVLGQRNEKLF
j_gene: TRBJ1-6; v_gene: TRBV19; d_gene: NA; CDR3aa: ASSLGGEYSPLH
j_gene: TRBJ1-5; v_gene: TRBV2; d_gene: NA; CDR3aa: ASSVNSRNQPQH
j_gene: TRBJ1-1; v_gene: TRBV6-1; d_gene: NA; CDR3aa: ASSEAYGGAYTEAF
j_gene: TRBJ2-3; v_gene: TRBV5-1; d_gene: TRBD1; CDR3aa: ASSLVRGQAFTDTQY
j_gene: TRBJ1-2; v_gene: TRBV6-1; d_gene: TRBD1; CDR3aa: ASSSGTGGYGYT
j_gene: TRBJ2-1; v_gene: TRBV5-6; d_gene: TRBD2; CDR3aa: ASSSGLAGWEQF
j_gene: TRBJ1-1; v_gene: TRBV7-2; d_gene: NA; CDR3aa: ASSLAQGIPGNTEAF
j_gene: TRBJ1-1; v_gene: TRBV5-4; d_gene: NA; CDR3aa: ASSLLGSIRGTEAF
j_gene: TRBJ2-7; v_gene: TRBV15; d_gene: TRBD2; CDR3aa: ATSFGLAGTEQY
j_gene: TRBJ1-2; v_gene: TRBV30; d_gene: NA; CDR3aa: AWSVPQGRRYGYT
j_gene: TRBJ2-7; v_gene: TRBV18; d_gene: NA; CDR3aa: ASSPRSRLSYEQY
j_gene: TRBJ1-2; v_gene: TRBV7-3; d_gene: NA; CDR3aa: ASSLTGDPVSGYT
j_gene: TRBJ2-1; v_gene: TRBV5-1; d_gene: TRBD2; CDR3aa: ASSLTSGNNEQF
j_gene: TRBJ2-3; v_gene: TRBV2; d_gene: NA; CDR3aa: ASSEGTPIDTQY
j_gene: TRBJ1-6; v_gene: TRBV9; d_gene: NA; CDR3aa: ASSVDGQTGPQPLH
j_gene: TRBJ2-7; v_gene: TRBV7-2; d_gene: TRBD2; CDR3aa: ASLAGIHSYEQY
j_gene: TRBJ1-2; v_gene: TRBV5-4; d_gene: NA; CDR3aa: ASSLDREHYGYT
j_gene: TRBJ1-5; v_gene: TRBV9; d_gene: TRBD1; CDR3aa: ASSLGTGEEQPQH
j_gene: TRBJ2-7; v_gene: TRBV7-8; d_gene: NA; CDR3aa: ASSLVGLSYEQY
j_gene: TRBJ1-4; v_gene: TRBV4-2; d_gene: TRBD1; CDR3aa: ASSQAPGQGGEKLF
j_gene: TRBJ2-3; v_gene: TRBV7-3; d_gene: NA; CDR3aa: ASSLIGTSTDTQY
j_gene: TRBJ1-1; v_gene: TRBV5-1; d_gene: NA; CDR3aa: ASSLFMTANTEAF
j_gene: TRBJ1-5; v_gene: TRBV6-1; d_gene: NA; CDR3aa: ASSGGQTYSNQPQH